The TCR beta chain described here comes from a study of T cell repertoires in cytomegalovirus infection. Via MiXCR, TCRdb re-called the reads, giving one row per CDR3 protein. The repertoire holds about 110,000 distinct CDR3 sequences, about 30% seen once, with around two fifths in the top ten. CDR3 length equals 16 residues. From germline, CDR1 is SGHVS and CDR2 FNYEAQ. With V trimmed by 4 bases and J by 5 bases, 10 bases remained unmatched. Remarks on this clonotype: No antigen is known for it.

The chain is built from TRBV7-6 and TRBJ2-3; 9 bases fit TRBD2. Here the sequenced sample was CD8+ T cells from cultured PBMCs, taken from culture after CMV antigen stimulation. This clonotype was sampled from a human donor in good health (CMV status not recorded). Some clones in this sample may be carry-over from other donors' samples. The CDR3 is CASSSRRTSVKDTQYF. CDR3 nucleotides: TGTGCCAGCAGCTCCAGAAGGACTAGCGTTAAAGATACGCAGTATTTT.